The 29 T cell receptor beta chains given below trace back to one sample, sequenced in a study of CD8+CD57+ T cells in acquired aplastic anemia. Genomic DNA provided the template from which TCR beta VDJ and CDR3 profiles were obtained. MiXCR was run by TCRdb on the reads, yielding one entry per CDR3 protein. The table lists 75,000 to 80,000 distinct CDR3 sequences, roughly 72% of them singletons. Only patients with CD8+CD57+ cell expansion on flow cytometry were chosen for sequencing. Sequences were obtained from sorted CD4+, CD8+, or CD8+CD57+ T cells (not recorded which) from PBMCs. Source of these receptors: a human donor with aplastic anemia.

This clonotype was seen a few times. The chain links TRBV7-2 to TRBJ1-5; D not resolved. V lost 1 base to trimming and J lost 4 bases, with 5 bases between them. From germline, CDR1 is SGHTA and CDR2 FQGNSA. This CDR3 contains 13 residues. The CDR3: CASSLDRNQPQHF. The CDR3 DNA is TGTGCCAGCAGCTTAGATAGGAATCAGCCCCAGCATTTT.

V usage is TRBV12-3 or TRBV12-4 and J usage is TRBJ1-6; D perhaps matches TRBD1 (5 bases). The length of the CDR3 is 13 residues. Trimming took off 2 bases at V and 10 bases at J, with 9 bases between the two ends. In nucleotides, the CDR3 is TGTGCCAGCAGTTTACTTCGGGACTCACCCCTCCACTTT. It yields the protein CASSLLRDSPLHF.

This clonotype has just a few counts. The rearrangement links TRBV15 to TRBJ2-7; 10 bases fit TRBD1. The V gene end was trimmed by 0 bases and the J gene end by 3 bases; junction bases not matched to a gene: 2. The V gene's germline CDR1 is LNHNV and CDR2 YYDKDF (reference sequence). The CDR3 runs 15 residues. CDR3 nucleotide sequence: TGTGCCACCAGCAGAGATAGGACAGGGGGCTACGAGCAGTACTTC. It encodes CATSRDRTGGYEQYF. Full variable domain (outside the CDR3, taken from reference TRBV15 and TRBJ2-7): DAMVIQNPRYQVTQFGKPVTLSCSQTLNHNVMYWYQQKSSQAPKLLFHYYDKDFNNEADTPDNFQSRRPNTSFCFLDIRSPGLGDTAMYLCATSRDRTGGYEQYFGPGTRLTVT.

This CDR3 reads CASITDGNTEAFF. The CDR3 DNA follows: TGTGCCAGCATTACCGACGGGAACACTGAAGCTTTCTTT. This chain connects TRBV13 to TRBJ1-1; the D is unclear. Germline CDR1 and CDR2: PRHDT and FYEKMQ (reference sequence). The CDR3 extends over 13 amino acids. V lost 7 bases and J lost 1, with 10 bases in between.

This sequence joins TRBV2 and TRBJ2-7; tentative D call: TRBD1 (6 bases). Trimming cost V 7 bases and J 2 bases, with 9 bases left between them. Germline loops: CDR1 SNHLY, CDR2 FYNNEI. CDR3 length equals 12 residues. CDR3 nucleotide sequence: TGTGCCAGCAAAGGGACAACCTACGAGCAGTACTTC. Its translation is CASKGTTYEQYF.

CDR3 sequence (DNA): TGCAGTGCTAGAGCTTTAGACAGGGATCACACTGAAGCTTTCTTT. It is translated as CSARALDRDHTEAFF. V and J are TRBV20-1 and TRBJ1-1, with 7 bases matching TRBD1. The CDR3 covers 15 residues. Germline V CDR1 and CDR2: DFQATT, SNEGSKA (reference sequence). V dropped 1 base and J dropped 3; count of bases not matched to a gene: 8.

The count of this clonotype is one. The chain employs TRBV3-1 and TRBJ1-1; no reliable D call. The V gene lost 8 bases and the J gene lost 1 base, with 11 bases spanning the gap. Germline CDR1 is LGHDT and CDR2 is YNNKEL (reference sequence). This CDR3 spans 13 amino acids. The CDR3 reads CASQRTENTEAFF. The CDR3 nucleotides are TGTGCCAGCCAACGGACGGAGAACACTGAAGCTTTCTTT.

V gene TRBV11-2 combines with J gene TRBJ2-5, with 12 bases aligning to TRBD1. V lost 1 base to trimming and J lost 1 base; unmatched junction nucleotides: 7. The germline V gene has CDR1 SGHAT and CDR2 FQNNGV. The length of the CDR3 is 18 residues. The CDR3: CASSLGFGTGGFQETQYF. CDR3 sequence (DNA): TGTGCCAGCAGCTTAGGGTTTGGGACAGGGGGCTTCCAAGAGACCCAGTACTTC.

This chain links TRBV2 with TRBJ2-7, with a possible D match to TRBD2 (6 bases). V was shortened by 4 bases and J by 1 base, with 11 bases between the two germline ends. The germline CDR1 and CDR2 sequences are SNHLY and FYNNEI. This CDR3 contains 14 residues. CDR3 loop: CASSGLALSYEQYF. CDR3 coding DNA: TGTGCCAGCAGTGGGCTAGCGCTGTCCTACGAGCAGTACTTC.

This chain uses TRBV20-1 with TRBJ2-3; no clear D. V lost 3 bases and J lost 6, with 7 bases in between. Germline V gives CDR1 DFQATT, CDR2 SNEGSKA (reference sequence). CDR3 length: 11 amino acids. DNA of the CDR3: TGCAGTGCTAGTGGATCGGATACGCAGTATTTT. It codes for CSASGSDTQYF.

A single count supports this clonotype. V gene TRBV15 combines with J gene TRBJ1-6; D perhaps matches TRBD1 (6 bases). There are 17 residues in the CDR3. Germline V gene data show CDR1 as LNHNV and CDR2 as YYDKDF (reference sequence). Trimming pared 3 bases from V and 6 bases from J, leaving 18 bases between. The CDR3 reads CATSSDKQGMPNSPLHF. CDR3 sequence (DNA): TGTGCCACCAGCAGCGACAAACAGGGAATGCCTAATTCACCCCTCCACTTT.

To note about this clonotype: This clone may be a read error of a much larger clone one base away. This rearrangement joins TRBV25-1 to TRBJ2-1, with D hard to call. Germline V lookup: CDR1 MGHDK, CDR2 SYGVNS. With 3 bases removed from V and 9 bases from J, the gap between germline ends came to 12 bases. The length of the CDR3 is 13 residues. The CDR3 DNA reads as TGTGCCAGCAGTGATGATACGGTACTTGAGCAGTTCTTC. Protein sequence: CASSDDTVLEQFF.

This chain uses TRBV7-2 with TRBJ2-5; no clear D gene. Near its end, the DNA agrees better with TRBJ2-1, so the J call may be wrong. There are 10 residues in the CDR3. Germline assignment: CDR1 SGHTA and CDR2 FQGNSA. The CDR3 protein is CASSLVEQFF. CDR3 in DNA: TGTGCCAGCAGCTTAGTTGAGCAGTTCTTC.

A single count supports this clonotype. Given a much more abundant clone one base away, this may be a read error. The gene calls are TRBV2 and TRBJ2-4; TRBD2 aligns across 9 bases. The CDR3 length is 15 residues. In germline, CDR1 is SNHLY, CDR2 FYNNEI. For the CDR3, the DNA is TGTTCCAGCAGTGACCTAGCGGGAATGGGAAACATTCAGTACTTC. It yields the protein CSSSDLAGMGNIQYF.

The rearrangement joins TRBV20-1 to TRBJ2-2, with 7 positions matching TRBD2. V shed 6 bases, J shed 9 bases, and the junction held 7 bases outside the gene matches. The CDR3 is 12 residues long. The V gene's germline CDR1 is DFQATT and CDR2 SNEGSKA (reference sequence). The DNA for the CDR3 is TGCAGTGCCCCGGGAGGTGGGCGGGAGCTGTTTTTT. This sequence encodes CSAPGGGRELFF.

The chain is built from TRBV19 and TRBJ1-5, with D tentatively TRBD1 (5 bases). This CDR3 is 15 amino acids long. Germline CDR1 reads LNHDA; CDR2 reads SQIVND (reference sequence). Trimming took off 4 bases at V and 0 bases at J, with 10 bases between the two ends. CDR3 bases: TGTGCCAGTAGTACGGACACTTATAGCAATCAGCCCCAGCATTTT. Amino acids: CASSTDTYSNQPQHF. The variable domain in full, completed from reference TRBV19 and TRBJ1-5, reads DGGITQSPKYLFRKEGQNVTLSCEQNLNHDAMYWYRQDPGQGLRLIYYSQIVNDFQKGDIAEGYSVSREKKESFPLTVTSAQKNPTAFYLCASSTDTYSNQPQHFGDGTRLSIL.

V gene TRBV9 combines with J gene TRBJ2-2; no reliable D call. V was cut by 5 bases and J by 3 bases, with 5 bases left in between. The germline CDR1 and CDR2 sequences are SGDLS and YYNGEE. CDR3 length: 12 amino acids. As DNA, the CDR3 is TGTGCCAGCAGGCGCGACACCGGGGAGCTGTTTTTT. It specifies CASRRDTGELFF.

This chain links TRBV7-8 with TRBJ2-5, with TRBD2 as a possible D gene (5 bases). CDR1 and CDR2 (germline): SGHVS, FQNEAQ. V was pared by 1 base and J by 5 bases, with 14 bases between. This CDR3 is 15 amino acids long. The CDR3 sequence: CASSLDEGFLETQYF. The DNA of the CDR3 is TGTGCCAGCAGCTTAGATGAGGGTTTCTTGGAGACCCAGTACTTC. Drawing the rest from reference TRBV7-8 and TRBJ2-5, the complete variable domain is GAGVSQSPRYKVAKRGQDVALRCDPISGHVSLFWYQQALGQGPEFLTYFQNEAQLDKSGLPSDRFFAERPEGSVSTLKIQRTQQEDSAVYLCASSLDEGFLETQYFGPGTRLLVL.

CDR3: CATSRAPGQKFTGELFF. CDR3 DNA sequence: TGTGCCACCAGCAGAGCCCCGGGACAGAAATTCACCGGGGAGCTGTTTTTT. V gene TRBV15 combines with J gene TRBJ2-2; 7 bases align to TRBD1. The CDR3 is made up of 17 amino acids. With 1 base clipped from V and 4 bases from J, the junction kept 9 bases outside the gene matches. Germline CDR1 LNHNV, CDR2 YYDKDF (reference sequence).

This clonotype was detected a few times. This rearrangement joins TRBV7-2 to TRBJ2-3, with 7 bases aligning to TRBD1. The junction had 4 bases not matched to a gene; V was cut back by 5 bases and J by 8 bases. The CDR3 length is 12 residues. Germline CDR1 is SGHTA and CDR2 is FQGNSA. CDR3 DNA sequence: TGTGCCAGCAGCGTGGGACAGTCTACGCAGTATTTT. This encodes CASSVGQSTQYF.

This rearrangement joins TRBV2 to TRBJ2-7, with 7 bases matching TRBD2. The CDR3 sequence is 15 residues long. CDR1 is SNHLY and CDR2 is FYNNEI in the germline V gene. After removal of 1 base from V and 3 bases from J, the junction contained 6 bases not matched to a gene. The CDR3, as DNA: TGTGCCAGCAGTGAAGGACTAGCTTACTACTACGAGCAGTACTTC. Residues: CASSEGLAYYYEQYF.

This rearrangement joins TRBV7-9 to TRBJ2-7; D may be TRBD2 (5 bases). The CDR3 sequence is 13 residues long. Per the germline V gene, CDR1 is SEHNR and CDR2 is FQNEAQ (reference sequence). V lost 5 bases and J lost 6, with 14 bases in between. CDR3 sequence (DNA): TGTGCCAGCAGCGGACTCCGTTCGTCCGAGCAGTACTTC. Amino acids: CASSGLRSSEQYF.

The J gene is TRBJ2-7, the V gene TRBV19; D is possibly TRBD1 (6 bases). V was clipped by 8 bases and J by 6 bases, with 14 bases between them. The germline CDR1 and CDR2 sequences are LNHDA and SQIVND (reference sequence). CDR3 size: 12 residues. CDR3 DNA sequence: TGTGCCAGTGGGGACATCGGTCGCGAGCAGTACTTC. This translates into CASGDIGREQYF.

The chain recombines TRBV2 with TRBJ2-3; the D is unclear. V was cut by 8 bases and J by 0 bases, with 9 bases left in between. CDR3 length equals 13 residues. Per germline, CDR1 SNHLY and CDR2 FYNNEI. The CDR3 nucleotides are TGTGCCAGCCAGCGACCTAGCACAGATACGCAGTATTTT. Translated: CASQRPSTDTQYF.

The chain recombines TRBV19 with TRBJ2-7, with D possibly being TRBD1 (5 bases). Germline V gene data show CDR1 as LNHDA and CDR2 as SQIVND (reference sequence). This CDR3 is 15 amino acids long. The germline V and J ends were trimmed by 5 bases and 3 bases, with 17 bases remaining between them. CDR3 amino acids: CASSPGKGRNYEQYF. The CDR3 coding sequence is TGTGCCAGTAGTCCAGGGAAAGGACGCAACTACGAGCAGTACTTC.

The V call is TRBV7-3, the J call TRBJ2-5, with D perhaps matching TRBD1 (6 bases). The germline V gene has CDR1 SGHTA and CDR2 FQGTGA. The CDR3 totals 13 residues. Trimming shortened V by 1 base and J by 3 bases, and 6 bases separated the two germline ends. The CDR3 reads CASSLNREETQYF. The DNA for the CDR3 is TGTGCCAGCAGCTTAAACAGGGAAGAGACCCAGTACTTC.

DNA for the CDR3: TGTGCCAGCAGCTTACTGGCAAGTCAAGAGACCCAGTACTTC. This gives the protein CASSLLASQETQYF. The chain carries TRBV11-1 and TRBJ2-5, with D hard to call. The CDR3 is made up of 14 amino acids. V was shortened by 2 bases and J by 2 bases, with 9 bases between the two germline ends. The germline gives CDR1 SGHAT, CDR2 FQDESV (reference sequence).

The CDR3 DNA reads TGTGCCACCAGGGGTGGGACAGGGACCTACGAGCAGTACTTC. This gives the protein CATRGGTGTYEQYF. The chain employs TRBV24-1 and TRBJ2-7; TRBD1 aligns across 9 bases. Germline CDR1 reads KGHDR; CDR2 reads SFDVKD. This CDR3 is built from 14 residues. V lost 7 bases to trimming and J lost 2 bases; unmatched junction nucleotides: 5.

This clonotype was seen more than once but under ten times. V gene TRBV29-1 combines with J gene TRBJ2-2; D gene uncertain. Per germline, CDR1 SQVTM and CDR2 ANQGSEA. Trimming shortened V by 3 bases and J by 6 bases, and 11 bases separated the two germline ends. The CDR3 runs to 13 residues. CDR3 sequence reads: CSVEDPSAGELFF. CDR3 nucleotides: TGCAGCGTTGAGGATCCCTCGGCCGGGGAGCTGTTTTTT.